The present TCR beta chain was sequenced within a study of T cell changes during pregnancy in multiple sclerosis. CDR1 is MNHEY, CDR2 SMNVEV, per germline (reference sequence). CDR3 size: 18 residues. V trimming: 5 bases; J trimming: 3 bases; junction bases outside the gene matches: 10. The method was immunoSEQ multiplex PCR; TCRdb's version includes in-frame clones alone and lacks a portion of them. The sample includes roughly 70,000 clones, around 92% of them seen just once. Material: peripheral blood, obtained before pregnancy. The J gene is TRBJ2-3, the V gene TRBV27; 14 nucleotides align to TRBD2. This receptor was taken from a female donor with multiple sclerosis, enrolled in a pregnancy study. CDR3 bases: TGTGCCAGCAGTCCACAGTCGGGACTAGCGGGAGTAACAGATACGCAGTATTTT. Its translation is CASSPQSGLAGVTDTQYF.